A selection of T cell receptor beta chains follows, all from one sample in a study of blood T cell repertoires in COVID-19. Only in-frame clones appear in the TCRdb table, and some are missing; sequencing was by immunoSEQ multiplex PCR. The sample consists of more than 55,000 clones, almost 80% of them appearing once. The sequenced material came from peripheral blood. These receptors all stem from a man in his sixties with acute or convalescent COVID-19. CDR3s include the opening cysteine and the closing phenylalanine or tryptophan. The D gene is left open where the match is weak. Clone size is shown for a subset of rows, as once, few, many or a class of expanded clone.

TRBV18	TRBJ2-5	once	-	TGTGCCAGCTCACGGAACGGGGGGCCGGTAGAGACCCAGTACTTC	CASSRNGGPVETQYF
TRBV7-9	TRBJ2-5	-	-	TGTGCCAGCAGGTTATCCGGGAGCCATGAGACCCAGTACTTC	CASRLSGSHETQYF
TRBV25-1	TRBJ1-3	-	-	TGTGCCAGCAGTGAAGGGCAGGGAGGAGACTCTGGAAACACCATATATTTT	CASSEGQGGDSGNTIYF
TRBV6-5	TRBJ1-1	-	-	TGTGCCAGCAGGAGATCGGTGAACACTGAAGCTTTCTTT	CASRRSVNTEAFF
TRBV7-2	TRBJ1-5	-	-	TGTGCCAGCAGCCCCTGGGGGGGGATCGGCAATCAGCCCCAGCATTTT	CASSPWGGIGNQPQHF
TRBV9	TRBJ1-1	once	-	TGTGCCAGCAGCGGACTGGGCCAGGGCAGCACTGAAGCTTTCTTT	CASSGLGQGSTEAFF
TRBV19	TRBJ1-6	-	-	TGTGCCAGTAGTAGGACAGATCCATATAATTCACCCCTCCACTTT	CASSRTDPYNSPLHF
TRBV19	TRBJ2-7	-	TRBD1	TGTGCCAGTAGTATCAAGACAGGGTCCTACGAGCAGTACTTC	CASSIKTGSYEQYF
TRBV11-3	TRBJ1-1	-	-	TGTGCCAGCAGCTTATACGGGGTGAACACTGAAGCTTTCTTT	CASSLYGVNTEAFF
TRBV5-4	TRBJ1-1	few	TRBD1	TGTGCCAGCAGCCGGAAGAGGGGTACAGGGGGCGCGGAAGCTTTCTTT	CASSRKRGTGGAEAFF
TRBV10-3	TRBJ2-7	few	TRBD2	TGTGCCATCACCGGGGGGGGATTATACGAGCAGTACTTC	CAITGGGLYEQYF
TRBV6-5	TRBJ2-4	-	-	TGTGCCAGCAGTTACGGTGGAGGGGGCATAGACATTCAGTACTTC	CASSYGGGGIDIQYF
TRBV5-3	TRBJ1-4	-	TRBD1	TGTGCCGGTCCCGGGACAGAGGGCGTAAAACTGTTTTTT	CAGPGTEGVKLFF
TRBV4-1	TRBJ2-2	-	-	TGCGCCAGCAGCCAAGTGGGGGACACCTACACCGGGGAGCTGTTTTTT	CASSQVGDTYTGELFF
TRBV12-3/TRBV12-4	TRBJ1-5	-	-	TGTGCCAGCAGCCCCCGGGCGGCGGGGCCCCAGCATTTT	CASSPRAAGPQHF
TRBV5-6	TRBJ1-2	-	TRBD1	TGTGCCAGCAGCTTGGCCGGGACAGGGACCCCACGGGGCTACACCTTC	CASSLAGTGTPRGYTF
TRBV9	TRBJ1-5	-	TRBD1	TGTGCCAGCAGCGTCGGACAGGGCGATCAGCCCCAGCATTTT	CASSVGQGDQPQHF
TRBV11-2	TRBJ2-2	-	-	TGTGCCAGCAGCTCCCTTCCAGGGTTGACCGGGGAGCTGTTTTTT	CASSSLPGLTGELFF
TRBV28	TRBJ1-2	-	TRBD1	TGTGCCAGCAGTTCTCCCCATACAGGGGACTATGGCTACACCTTC	CASSSPHTGDYGYTF
TRBV4-1	TRBJ2-7	-	-	TGCGCCAGCAGCCAAGATTCAGGGACCTACGAGCAGTACTTC	CASSQDSGTYEQYF
TRBV5-4	TRBJ1-2	-	-	TGTGCCAGCAGCTTTAGCCCAGGGAGGGACAACTATGGCTACACCTTC	CASSFSPGRDNYGYTF
TRBV11-1	TRBJ1-6	-	TRBD1	TGTGCCAGCAGCTGGGACAGGGGGAACGCACCCCTCCACTTT	CASSWDRGNAPLHF
TRBV30	TRBJ1-2	-	TRBD1	TGTGCCTGGAACCCAGGGGGCAGCTATGGCTACACCTTC	CAWNPGGSYGYTF
TRBV5-1	TRBJ2-1	-	TRBD1	TGCGCCAGCAGCTTGGCCGGGACAGGCGGCTACAATGAGCAGTTCTTC	CASSLAGTGGYNEQFF
TRBV6-5	TRBJ1-1	once	-	TGTGCCAGCCTCCTCAGGGGTTCGGCTTTCTTT	CASLLRGSAFF
TRBV13	TRBJ2-5	-	TRBD1	TGTGCCAGCAGCTTAGGCCTAGGGGACAGAGAAGAGACCCAGTACTTC	CASSLGLGDREETQYF
TRBV11-1	TRBJ1-2	-	-	TGTGCCAGCAGCTTAGAGGGAGGCTATGGCTACACCTTC	CASSLEGGYGYTF
TRBV30	TRBJ1-5	-	-	TGTGCCTGGAGTGCTACAGGGCTGGGTCAGCCCCAGCATTTT	CAWSATGLGQPQHF
TRBV12-5	TRBJ1-1	-	-	TGTGCTAGTGGTTTGGAGACAGTTGAAGCTTTCTTT	CASGLETVEAFF
TRBV2	TRBJ2-3	-	-	TGTGCCAGCAGTGAAGCCAACCCTAGCTTTCCCACAGATACGCAGTATTTT	CASSEANPSFPTDTQYF
TRBV7-2	TRBJ2-7	-	TRBD2	TGTGCCAGCAGCTTAAGGGCTAGCGGGGTTCTCGAGCAGTACTTC	CASSLRASGVLEQYF
TRBV29-1	TRBJ1-2	-	-	TGCAGCGTTCCTAGACAGCCAGCTAACTATGGCTACACCTTC	CSVPRQPANYGYTF
TRBV9	TRBJ2-1	-	TRBD2	TGTGCCACCTCCGTAGCCCTAGCGGGGGGGTCCCCTTGGTCCTACAATGAGCAGTTCTTC	CATSVALAGGSPWSYNEQFF
TRBV11-1	TRBJ2-7	-	-	TGTGCCAGCAGCTTAACGGGGGTTTCCTACGAGCAGTACTTC	CASSLTGVSYEQYF
TRBV19	TRBJ2-2	-	-	TGTGCCAGTAGTATAGATCGAAACCGGGGGGAGCTGTTTTTT	CASSIDRNRGELFF
TRBV9	TRBJ1-6	-	-	TGTGCCAGCAGCTCCGGTAGCTCACCCCTCCACTTT	CASSSGSSPLHF
TRBV5-1	TRBJ2-1	once	TRBD2	TGCGCCAGCAGCTTGGGACTAGCGGGGAGCTCCTACAATGAGCAGTTCTTC	CASSLGLAGSSYNEQFF
TRBV5-4	TRBJ2-3	-	-	TGTGCCAGCAGCTTGGCATTCAGGGCCACAGATACGCAGTATTTT	CASSLAFRATDTQYF
TRBV6-5	TRBJ2-1	few	-	TGTGCCAGCACGTTACAGTCGATCTCCTACAATGAGCAGTTCTTC	CASTLQSISYNEQFF
TRBV19	TRBJ1-1	once	-	TGTGCCAGTACCGATGGGACACGGCAGATGAACACTGAAGCTTTCTTT	CASTDGTRQMNTEAFF
TRBV12-5	TRBJ1-5	-	TRBD1	TGTGCTAGTGGGGGACAGAATAATCAGCCCCAGCATTTT	CASGGQNNQPQHF
TRBV5-4	TRBJ1-1	-	-	TGTGCCAGCAGCTCCCCTCGGGGGAGGGGCACTGAAGCTTTCTTT	CASSSPRGRGTEAFF
TRBV18	TRBJ2-7	once	-	TGTGCCAGCTCACCAGTCTTCAGGGCAAGCTCCTACGAGCAGTACTTC	CASSPVFRASSYEQYF
TRBV5-1	TRBJ1-1	once	TRBD1	TGCGCCAGCAGCTTGTTGACAGGGGGCCCTGAAGCTTTCTTT	CASSLLTGGPEAFF
TRBV11-3	TRBJ1-4	-	TRBD1	TGTGCCAGCAGCTCCACAGGGGGACCTACAACTAATGAAAAACTGTTTTTT	CASSSTGGPTTNEKLFF
TRBV5-6	TRBJ2-5	-	TRBD2	TGTGCCAGCAGCTTGATAGCTAGCGGGGGGGCCCCGTACCAAGAGACCCAGTACTTC	CASSLIASGGAPYQETQYF
TRBV10-1	TRBJ1-1	once	-	TGCGCCACTGCAAACAGGGTGTACACTGAAGCTTTCTTT	CATANRVYTEAFF
TRBV7-2	TRBJ1-3	-	-	TGTGCCAGCAGCTTATCAAGTAGCTCTGGAAACACCATATATTTT	CASSLSSSSGNTIYF
TRBV5-1	TRBJ2-2	many	-	TGCGCCAGCAGACCCGGGACAAACACCGGGGAGCTGTTTTTT	CASRPGTNTGELFF